The clone carrying this T cell receptor (beta chain) has more than one count but fewer than ten. Its antigen is currently unknown. Investigators isolated RNA and reverse transcribed it into cDNA to act as the sequencing template. Libraries were prepared by immunoSEQ multiplex PCR; TCRdb keeps only in-frame clonotypes and omits some of them. The sample records some 200,000 clones, 45% to 75% being singletons. The V end was cut by 6 bases, the J end by 5 bases, with 13 bases between. In germline, CDR1 is MNHEY, CDR2 SVGAGI. The CDR3 has 13 amino acids. Documented treatment: oral pan-JAK inhibitor, 5-10 mg twice daily. The entry originates in a study of CD8+ T cells in alopecia areata. Overall study: Tofacitinib treatment spanned 6 to 18 months, with 6 months off drug afterward.

Study results and limitations: Scalp clonality and expanded CD8+ clones among the top 100 fell significantly with tofacitinib. Resident alphabeta T cells of normal skin are also sequenced in scalp samples.

The chain recombines TRBV6-5 with TRBJ1-1, with D perhaps matching TRBD1 (5 bases). The receptor comes from a human donor with alopecia areata. Sequenced here: CD4+ T cells sorted from blood, sampled at week 4, from a patient treated with tofacitinib. DNA of the CDR3: TGTGCCAGCAGCTGGGGGGGTGATACTGAAGCTTTCTTT. Its translation: CASSWGGDTEAFF.